This is a list of T cell receptor beta chains from one sample in a study of early T cells in non-severe SARS-CoV-2 infection. TCRdb processed the 5' RACE reads anew with MiXCR; each CDR3 protein has one entry. The sample consists of about 31,000 distinct CDR3 sequences, approximately 6% of them appearing once. Sequencing was performed on whole blood. Source of these receptors: an adult who was a healthcare worker with PCR-confirmed SARS-CoV-2 infection or an uninfected control (not recorded which). Both conserved end residues are part of each CDR3. Each record gives: J gene, clone size, D gene, V gene, CDR3 protein, CDR3 DNA. D genes are given only for firm matches. Rows give clone size only sometimes, using once, few, many, or a class for an expanded clone.

>TRBJ2-7|many|TRBD2|TRBV28
CASSPQTGLAGEQYF
TGTGCCAGCAGCCCTCAAACGGGACTAGCGGGCGAGCAGTACTTC
>TRBJ2-1|many|NA|TRBV13
CASSNGRLTLRNEQFF
TGTGCCAGCAGCAATGGAAGACTTACACTACGCAATGAGCAGTTCTTC
>TRBJ2-5|many|TRBD2|TRBV12-3/TRBV12-4
CASSLAGTETQYF
TGTGCCAGCTCCCTAGCGGGAACTGAGACCCAGTACTTC
>TRBJ2-1|few|TRBD2|TRBV2
CASSDEWTSGIEQFF
TGTGCCAGCAGTGACGAATGGACTAGCGGCATTGAGCAGTTCTTC
>TRBJ2-3|few|NA|TRBV9
CASSVAITDTQYF
TGTGCCAGCAGCGTAGCTATCACAGATACGCAGTATTTT
>TRBJ2-3|many|NA|TRBV3-1
CASSDIPSTDTQYF
TGTGCCAGCAGCGACATCCCCAGCACAGATACGCAGTATTTT
>TRBJ2-3|few|TRBD2|TRBV7-2
CASSNSLAGAADTQYF
TGTGCCAGCAGCAACTCACTAGCGGGAGCCGCAGATACGCAGTATTTT
>TRBJ1-5|few|NA|TRBV29-1
CSVVFLQTQHF
TGCAGCGTTGTTTTCTTGCAGACCCAGCATTTT
>TRBJ2-5|many|TRBD2|TRBV28
CASSPGTSGRGQETQYF
TGTGCCAGCAGTCCCGGGACTAGCGGGAGGGGCCAAGAGACCCAGTACTTC
>TRBJ2-5|NA|NA|TRBV5-1
CASSSGLGTGVETQYF
TGCGCCAGCAGCTCGGGACTCGGGACGGGCGTGGAGACCCAGTACTTC
>TRBJ2-1|NA|NA|TRBV20-1
CSARVARSYNEQFF
TGCAGTGCTAGAGTAGCGCGGTCCTACAATGAGCAGTTCTTC
>TRBJ2-7|many|NA|TRBV5-4
CASSPGPSYEQYF
TGTGCCAGCAGCCCGGGTCCGAGCTACGAGCAGTACTTC
>TRBJ2-1|few|TRBD2|TRBV27
CASSLWVHEREGNEQFF
TGTGCCAGCAGTTTATGGGTTCATGAGCGGGAGGGGAATGAGCAGTTCTTC
>TRBJ2-1|few|TRBD2|TRBV5-1
CASSRSGKAYNEQFF
TGCGCCAGCAGCCGTAGCGGGAAGGCCTACAATGAGCAGTTCTTC
>TRBJ1-6|many|TRBD1|TRBV10-2
CASRDRGNSPLHF
TGCGCCAGCCGGGACAGGGGAAATTCACCCCTCCACTTT
>TRBJ2-1|NA|TRBD2|TRBV3-1
CASSHPGLATNEQFF
TGTGCCAGCAGCCATCCGGGACTAGCGACTAATGAGCAGTTCTTC
>TRBJ2-3|many|TRBD1|TRBV19
CASSIAPQGSPDTQYF
TGTGCCAGTAGTATAGCGCCACAGGGGAGCCCAGATACGCAGTATTTT
>TRBJ1-3|medium-sized|NA|TRBV20-1
CSARGGDRNTIYF
TGCAGTGCCCGAGGGGGAGATCGAAACACCATATATTTT
>TRBJ2-7|NA|NA|TRBV6-2/TRBV6-3
CASSYGGIEQYF
TGTGCCAGCAGTTACGGGGGCATCGAGCAGTACTTC
>TRBJ2-7|many|TRBD1|TRBV11-3
CASSLQDRVYYEQYF
TGTGCCAGCAGCTTGCAGGACAGGGTATACTACGAGCAGTACTTC
>TRBJ2-5|NA|NA|TRBV27
CASSFTGGRTQYF
TGTGCCAGCAGTTTCACTGGGGGGCGGACCCAGTACTTC
>TRBJ1-2|medium-sized|NA|TRBV20-1
CSAREGGSSGGYTF
TGCAGTGCTAGGGAGGGCGGCTCATCGGGGGGCTACACCTTC
>TRBJ2-1|few|NA|TRBV18
CASSQYREGWAQFF
TGTGCCAGCTCTCAATACAGGGAGGGCTGGGCTCAGTTCTTC
>TRBJ2-5|many|TRBD2|TRBV12-3/TRBV12-4
CASRASGFQETQYF
TGTGCCAGCAGAGCTAGCGGGTTCCAAGAGACCCAGTACTTC
>TRBJ2-4|many|NA|TRBV15
CATSRAGGKNIQYF
TGTGCCACCAGCAGAGCTGGGGGGAAAAACATTCAGTACTTC
>TRBJ2-5|NA|NA|TRBV5-1
CASSLSAGKETQYF
TGCGCCAGCAGCTTATCGGCAGGGAAGGAGACGCAGTACTTC
>TRBJ2-5|NA|NA|TRBV5-5
CASSFDWQETQYF
TGTGCCAGCAGCTTCGACTGGCAAGAGACCCAGTACTTC
>TRBJ2-3|many|TRBD2|TRBV5-4
CASSASGRSTDTQYF
TGTGCCAGCAGCGCCAGCGGGAGGAGCACAGATACGCAGTATTTT
>TRBJ1-1|many|NA|TRBV28
CASSWSGGFTEAFF
TGTGCCAGCAGTTGGAGCGGGGGGTTCACTGAAGCTTTCTTT
>TRBJ1-2|few|NA|TRBV20-1
CSARDKTQTPNYGYTF
TGCAGTGCTAGAGATAAGACCCAGACACCTAACTATGGCTACACCTTC
>TRBJ1-4|many|NA|TRBV2
CASGRGTLDEKLFF
TGTGCCAGCGGCCGAGGGACCCTGGATGAAAAACTGTTTTTT
>TRBJ2-2|few|TRBD2|TRBV12-3/TRBV12-4
CASSFSLAGALTGELFF
TGTGCCAGCAGTTTTTCGCTAGCGGGAGCCCTGACCGGGGAGCTGTTTTTT
>TRBJ2-3|few|NA|TRBV7-9
CASSSPQAGTDTQYF
TGTGCCAGCAGCTCTCCCCAAGCGGGCACAGATACGCAGTATTTT
>TRBJ2-7|many|TRBD2|TRBV28
CASSVAGSSYEQYF
TGTGCCAGCAGTGTAGCGGGGTCTTCCTACGAGCAGTACTTC
>TRBJ2-7|many|TRBD2|TRBV5-6
CASSSMTSGSTYEQYF
TGTGCCAGCAGCTCGATGACTAGCGGGAGTACGTACGAGCAGTACTTC
>TRBJ2-1|many|NA|TRBV20-1
CSARGPGAPIVQFF
TGCAGTGCTAGAGGTCCGGGAGCGCCCATAGTGCAGTTCTTC
>TRBJ2-3|many|NA|TRBV20-1
CSAEGTDTQYF
TGCAGTGCTGAGGGCACAGATACGCAGTATTTT
>TRBJ2-7|NA|TRBD1|TRBV5-5
CASSPGQGVSYEQYF
TGTGCCAGCAGCCCCGGACAGGGTGTTTCCTACGAGCAGTACTTC
>TRBJ2-1|few|NA|TRBV9
CASSVGGGPSYNEQFF
TGTGCCAGCAGCGTAGGAGGCGGCCCTTCCTACAATGAGCAGTTCTTC
>TRBJ2-1|few|NA|TRBV5-1
CASSFGENYNEQFF
TGCGCCAGCAGCTTCGGGGAGAACTACAATGAGCAGTTCTTC
>TRBJ2-3|many|NA|TRBV5-6
CASSWMTSTDTQYF
TGTGCCAGCAGCTGGATGACTAGCACAGATACGCAGTATTTT
>TRBJ2-1|many|NA|TRBV20-1
CSAKVGGSYNEQFF
TGCAGTGCTAAAGTGGGCGGATCCTACAATGAGCAGTTCTTC
>TRBJ2-1|few|TRBD2|TRBV5-1
CASSLGGRAYNEQFF
TGCGCCAGCAGCTTGGGCGGGAGGGCCTACAATGAGCAGTTCTTC
>TRBJ2-7|NA|TRBD1|TRBV27
CASSRDSSASYEQYF
TGTGCCAGCAGCCGGGACAGTTCGGCGTCCTACGAGCAGTACTTC
>TRBJ2-3|many|NA|TRBV11-1
CASSFGRSTDTQYF
TGTGCCAGCAGCTTCGGGAGAAGCACAGATACGCAGTATTTT
>TRBJ1-4|many|NA|TRBV11-2
CASSLTGSEKLFF
TGTGCCAGCAGCTTAACGGGAAGCGAAAAACTGTTTTTT
>TRBJ1-5|many|NA|TRBV20-1
CSVSQGRDQPQHF
TGCAGTGTTTCACAGGGTCGAGATCAGCCCCAGCATTTT
>TRBJ2-7|many|NA|TRBV27
CASTLVASEAGPYEQYF
TGTGCCAGCACACTCGTCGCTTCCGAAGCCGGCCCCTACGAGCAGTACTTC
>TRBJ2-2|many|TRBD1|TRBV6-1
CASSDDGLAGTGAANTGELFF
TGTGCCAGCAGTGATGATGGACTAGCCGGGACAGGGGCTGCGAACACCGGGGAGCTGTTTTTT
>TRBJ1-1|NA|NA|TRBV20-1
CSVRGYPMNTEAFF
TGCAGTGTAAGGGGATACCCCATGAACACTGAAGCTTTCTTT
>TRBJ1-4|many|TRBD1|TRBV5-1
CASSLAQGNEKLFF
TGCGCCAGCAGCTTGGCACAGGGGAATGAAAAACTGTTTTTT
>TRBJ2-5|many|NA|TRBV11-2
CASSLRQGNAVETQYF
TGTGCCAGCAGCTTAAGGCAGGGTAACGCGGTGGAGACCCAGTACTTC
>TRBJ2-1|few|NA|TRBV7-7
CASSLTLTSPYNEQFF
TGTGCCAGCAGCTTAACCCTCACCTCACCCTACAATGAGCAGTTCTTC
>TRBJ2-5|few|NA|TRBV12-3/TRBV12-4
CASSLGWRETQYF
TGTGCCAGCAGTTTAGGGTGGCGAGAGACCCAGTACTTC
>TRBJ2-2|few|NA|TRBV5-6
CASSLFPTPSNTGELFF
TGTGCCAGCAGCTTGTTCCCGACACCCTCGAACACCGGGGAGCTGTTTTTT
>TRBJ2-3|many|NA|TRBV20-1
CSAKPGRGADTQYF
TGCAGTGCAAAACCGGGACGAGGAGCGGATACGCAGTATTTT
>TRBJ2-7|many|TRBD1|TRBV20-1
CSASGDRGRLTGEQYF
TGCAGTGCTAGTGGCGACAGGGGCCGGCTGACGGGCGAGCAGTACTTC
>TRBJ1-5|few|NA|TRBV7-3
CASSYTGGQPQHF
TGTGCCAGCAGCTACACAGGCGGGCAGCCCCAGCATTTT
>TRBJ2-1|NA|NA|TRBV20-1
CSAPPAGSQEQFF
TGCAGTGCTCCCCCTGCCGGGTCCCAGGAGCAGTTCTTC
>TRBJ2-2|NA|TRBD2|TRBV7-3
CASSLRVAGATGELFF
TGTGCCAGCAGCTTAAGGGTAGCGGGGGCCACCGGGGAGCTGTTTTTT